The 29 T cell receptor beta chains listed next were all sequenced from one sample in a study of blood T cell repertoires in COVID-19. Libraries were prepared by immunoSEQ multiplex PCR; TCRdb keeps only in-frame clonotypes and omits some of them. The sample comprises just over 300,000 clones, 65% to 90% of which are singletons, and about 4% rests with the top ten. Specimen: PBMCs or T cells enriched from blood (not recorded which). These receptors all come from a man aged 25-45 years who had recovered from COVID-19.

Comment on this clone: It may be a read error: a sequence one base away is much more abundant. The identical CDR3 is also encoded by other nucleotide sequences in the sample. The chain couples TRBV5-1 to TRBJ1-1; D unresolved. This CDR3 region has 12 residues. Trimming pared 5 bases from V and 1 base from J, leaving 6 bases between. Germline lookup yields CDR1 SGHRS and CDR2 YFSETQ. This CDR3 reads CASSPGNTEAFF. The CDR3 bases are TGCGCCAGCAGTCCGGGGAACACTGAAGCTTTCTTT. Full variable domain (rest looked up from reference TRBV5-1 and TRBJ1-1): KAGVTQTPRYLIKTRGQQVTLSCSPISGHRSVSWYQQTPGQGLQFLFEYFSETQRNKGNFPGRFSGRQFSNSRSEMNVSTLELGDSALYLCASSPGNTEAFFGQGTRLTVV.

V usage is TRBV5-1 and J usage is TRBJ1-4; TRBD1 matches 7 bases. The germline V gene encodes CDR1 SGHRS and CDR2 YFSETQ. The CDR3 length is 15 residues. V shed 0 bases and J 2 bases; nucleotides not matched to a gene: 1. CDR3 in amino acids: CASSLEQGTNEKLFF. As DNA, the CDR3 is TGCGCCAGCAGCTTGGAACAGGGGACTAATGAAAAACTGTTTTTT.

The rearrangement uses TRBV6-5 and TRBJ2-1, with 10 nucleotides matching TRBD2. Germline assignment: CDR1 MNHEY and CDR2 SVGAGI. The CDR3 is made up of 14 amino acids. The trim removed 5 bases at V and 6 bases at J, leaving 4 bases unmatched. CDR3 sequence (DNA): TGTGCCAGCAGTAAGGGACTAGCGAGCAATGAGCAGTTCTTC. Translating it yields CASSKGLASNEQFF.

The chain is built from TRBV10-2 and TRBJ1-1, with a weak D call TRBD1 (6 bases). CDR1 is WSHSY and CDR2 is SAAADI in the germline V gene. The CDR3 spans 15 residues. Trimming left V 7 bases short and J 1 base short, with 16 bases between. The CDR3 loop is CASTPGGGGNTEAFF. The CDR3 coding sequence is TGCGCCAGCACGCCGGGAGGGGGGGGGAACACTGAAGCTTTCTTT.

This clone was detected a few times. The chain has TRBV4-1 and TRBJ2-2; unclear D gene. CDR3 length equals 14 residues. The V end lost 2 bases, the J end lost 1 base, and 5 bases lay between the germline ends. CDR1 is MGHRA and CDR2 is YSYEKL in the germline V gene. The CDR3 DNA reads TGCGCCAGCAGCCAACTAGGGAACACCGGGGAGCTGTTTTTT. Translating gives CASSQLGNTGELFF.

The V gene is TRBV27, the J gene TRBJ1-1; D is unresolved. Trimming shortened V by 2 bases and J by 1 base, and 5 bases separated the two germline ends. The CDR3 loop spans 13 amino acids. In germline, CDR1 is MNHEY, CDR2 SMNVEV (reference sequence). The CDR3 sequence: CASSLVANTEAFF. The CDR3 DNA follows: TGTGCCAGCAGTTTAGTGGCGAACACTGAAGCTTTCTTT.

This clone was counted a few times. The chain joins TRBV28 to TRBJ1-4; a possible D gene is TRBD1 (5 bases). CDR3 length: 14 amino acids. Germline CDR1 and CDR2: MDHEN and SYDVKM. Trimming removed 0 bases at V and 8 bases at J, with 10 bases between. CDR3 protein: CASSLWKGNEKLFF. The CDR3 DNA reads TGTGCCAGCAGTTTATGGAAGGGGAACGAAAAACTGTTTTTT.

This chain connects TRBV6-1 to TRBJ2-2; D call uncertain. CDR3 length: 15 amino acids. Per the germline V gene, CDR1 is MNHNS and CDR2 is SASEGT. Between the trimmed V and J ends, which lost 1 base and 4 bases, there was a span of 10 bases. CDR3 coding DNA: TGTGCCAGCAGTGAAGGTACACTAATCACCGGGGAGCTGTTTTTT. This codes for CASSEGTLITGELFF.

This chain joins TRBV2 and TRBJ2-1; 8 positions agree with TRBD1. The CDR3 totals 17 residues. V was pared by 7 bases and J by 3 bases, with 14 bases of the junction left unmatched. The V gene's germline CDR1 is SNHLY and CDR2 FYNNEI. In DNA form, the CDR3 reads TGTGCCAGCAATGGATTATACCAGGGGGCTGTCTACAATGAGCAGTTCTTC. Translating it yields CASNGLYQGAVYNEQFF. Using reference TRBV2 and TRBJ2-1 for the parts outside the CDR3, the full variable domain is EPEVTQTPSHQVTQMGQEVILRCVPISNHLYFYWYRQILGQKVEFLVSFYNNEISEKSEIFDDQFSVERPDGSNFTLKIRSTKLEDSAMYFCASNGLYQGAVYNEQFFGPGTRLTVL.

The rearrangement joins TRBV24-1 to TRBJ2-5, with 12 bases that match TRBD2. CDR3 length: 16 amino acids. The V and J ends lost 4 bases and 5 bases, in that order; junction bases with no gene match: 7. From germline, CDR1 is KGHDR and CDR2 SFDVKD. The DNA of the CDR3 is TGTGCCACCAGTGAGCGACTAGCGGGGGCGGGGGAGACCCAGTACTTC. Protein sequence: CATSERLAGAGETQYF.

The rearrangement links TRBV3-1 (or the pseudogene TRBV3-2) to TRBJ2-2, with 8 bases fitting TRBD2. V was pared by 3 bases and J by 7 bases, with 1 base of the junction left unmatched. Germline V gene sequence: CDR1 LGHDT, CDR2 YNNKEL (reference sequence). This CDR3 has 13 residues. This CDR3 is CASSQTSVGELFF. CDR3 coding DNA: TGTGCCAGCAGCCAGACTAGCGTCGGGGAGCTGTTTTTT.

The rearrangement uses TRBV7-9 and TRBJ2-3; TRBD2 matches at 9 bases. Trimming took 5 bases from V and 1 from J; bases not matched to a gene: 4. The CDR3 extends over 15 amino acids. Germline CDR1 reads SEHNR; CDR2 reads FQNEAQ (reference sequence). The CDR3 nucleotides are TGTGCCAGCAGCCCCGGCGGGGGGGGCACAGATACGCAGTATTTT. Its protein product is CASSPGGGGTDTQYF.

The rearrangement uses TRBV27 and TRBJ1-5, with TRBD1 matching over 7 bases. The germline V gene has CDR1 MNHEY and CDR2 SMNVEV (reference sequence). V lost 6 bases and J lost 2; bases outside the gene matches: 7. The CDR3 covers 15 residues. CDR3 residues: CASSLGTDGNQPQHF. The CDR3, as DNA: TGTGCCAGCAGCCTCGGGACAGACGGCAATCAGCCCCAGCATTTT.

The chain recombines TRBV5-4 with TRBJ1-1; TRBD1 matches 9 bases. Germline values: CDR1 SGHNT, CDR2 YYREEE (reference sequence). The V gene end was trimmed by 0 bases and the J gene end by 10 bases; junction bases not matched to a gene: 10. The CDR3 has 15 residues. The CDR3 reads CASSLATGGSGSAFF. The CDR3 region has the DNA TGTGCCAGCAGCTTGGCGACAGGGGGAAGTGGTTCAGCTTTCTTT.

V usage is TRBV9 and J usage is TRBJ1-1, with 7 bases matching TRBD1. Germline assignment: CDR1 SGDLS and CDR2 YYNGEE. The CDR3 loop spans 16 amino acids. With 3 bases clipped from V and 4 bases from J, the junction kept 12 bases outside the gene matches. The DNA for the CDR3 is TGTGCCAGCAGCGCGACAGGGAGAGGCCCGGGCACTGAAGCTTTCTTT. It is translated as CASSATGRGPGTEAFF.

CDR3 protein: CASSVRAGELFF. CDR3 DNA: TGTGCCAGCAGTGTCCGGGCCGGGGAGCTGTTTTTT. This chain connects TRBV2 to TRBJ2-2; D is unclear. The CDR3 is made up of 12 amino acids. V lost 4 bases to trimming and J lost 6 bases, with 6 bases between them. In germline, CDR1 is SNHLY, CDR2 FYNNEI.

The V and J genes are TRBV11-3 and TRBJ1-2; 9 bases align to TRBD1. V was pared by 5 bases and J by 4 bases, with 5 bases of the junction left unmatched. The germline gives CDR1 SGHNT, CDR2 YENEEA. The CDR3 sequence is 14 residues long. CDR3 amino acids: CASSVGQGTYGYTF. The CDR3 DNA is TGTGCCAGCAGCGTCGGACAGGGGACCTATGGCTACACCTTC.

This rearrangement joins TRBV12-1 to TRBJ1-2. TRBV12-1 is deemed a pseudogene. This CDR3 has 16 residues. The chain's CDR3 is CASSSPRGGVPYGYTF. DNA for the CDR3: TGTGCCAGCAGCTCCCCCCGGGGGGGGGTCCCCTATGGCTACACCTTC.

The gene calls are TRBV15 and TRBJ2-1; maybe TRBD2 (6 bases). Germline V lookup: CDR1 LNHNV, CDR2 YYDKDF (reference sequence). V was pared by 6 bases and J by 14 bases, with 20 bases between. The CDR3 covers 13 residues. The DNA for the CDR3 is TGTGCCACCAGTTCCGACGGGGGATCCTTGGAGTTCTTC. It encodes CATSSDGGSLEFF.

The chain uses TRBV6-1 and TRBJ2-1, with 11 positions matching TRBD2. Trimming took 4 bases from V and 4 from J; bases not matched to a gene: 6. CDR1 and CDR2 from the germline V gene are MNHNS and SASEGT. The CDR3 extends over 16 amino acids. CDR3 sequence: CASSGRLAGKYNEQFF. In DNA, the CDR3 is TGTGCCAGCAGTGGGCGACTAGCGGGAAAGTACAATGAGCAGTTCTTC.

This chain joins TRBV10-1 and TRBJ2-2, with 9 bases identical to TRBD2. Trimming at V came to 3 bases and at J to 0 bases, leaving 5 bases not matched to a gene. The germline V gene encodes CDR1 WNHNN and CDR2 SYGVQD (reference sequence). The CDR3 extends over 17 amino acids. The CDR3 region is CASSDASSGTNTGELFF. The DNA of the CDR3 is TGCGCCAGCAGTGATGCCTCTAGCGGGACGAACACCGGGGAGCTGTTTTTT.

This clone was recorded only once. The genes are TRBV5-4 and TRBJ2-3; 7 nucleotides align to TRBD2. J lost 0 bases, V lost 0 bases, and 13 bases had no gene match. CDR1 and CDR2 (germline): SGHNT, YYREEE (reference sequence). This CDR3 has 19 amino acids. The DNA of the CDR3 is TGTGCCAGCAGCTTGGGTCTTAGGTCTAGCGGATCTAGCACAGATACGCAGTATTTT. It is translated as CASSLGLRSSGSSTDTQYF. Filled out from reference TRBV5-4 and TRBJ2-3, the complete variable domain reads ETGVTQSPTHLIKTRGQQVTLRCSSQSGHNTVSWYQQALGQGPQFIFQYYREEENGRGNFPPRFSGLQFPNYSSELNVNALELDDSALYLCASSLGLRSSGSSTDTQYFGPGTRLTVL.

The chain employs TRBV13 and TRBJ2-7; TRBD2 is a possible D gene (5 bases). The CDR3 contains 15 residues. Per the germline V gene, CDR1 is PRHDT and CDR2 is FYEKMQ (reference sequence). V lost 7 bases and J lost 0, with 16 bases in between. The CDR3 bases are TGTGCCAGCACCCTGACCGGGGAAGCCTCCTACGAGCAGTACTTC. Translated: CASTLTGEASYEQYF.

The chain links TRBV28 to TRBJ1-1; 8 nucleotides align to TRBD1. This CDR3 is 17 amino acids long. The V gene's germline CDR1 is MDHEN and CDR2 SYDVKM. V was clipped by 2 bases and J by 1 base; unmatched bases: 9. Here the CDR3 reads CASSLLPGQGGNTEAFF. The DNA of the CDR3 is TGTGCCAGCAGTTTACTCCCCGGACAGGGAGGGAACACTGAAGCTTTCTTT.

J is TRBJ2-6 and V is TRBV6-5; D is uncertain. CDR1 and CDR2 (germline): MNHEY, SVGAGI. The CDR3 sequence is 15 residues long. V lost 7 bases and J lost 0, with 10 bases in between. The CDR3 is CASIQDSSGANVLTF. CDR3 sequence (DNA): TGTGCCAGCATCCAAGACTCCTCTGGGGCCAACGTCCTGACTTTC.

The chain combines TRBV25-1 with TRBJ2-7; 8 positions agree with TRBD1. Looked up from germline, CDR1 is MGHDK and CDR2 is SYGVNS. The CDR3 runs to 13 residues. Trimming at V came to 4 bases and at J to 3 bases, leaving 2 bases not matched to a gene. The CDR3 nucleotides read TGTGCCAGCAGTGTGGGGACAGGCTACGAGCAGTACTTC. It translates to CASSVGTGYEQYF.

The chain uses TRBV15 and TRBJ1-5; D gene unclear. The CDR3 loop spans 14 amino acids. The germline CDR1 and CDR2 sequences are LNHNV and YYDKDF (reference sequence). V lost 1 base, J lost 0 bases, and 4 bases lay in between. The CDR3 DNA sequence: TGTGCCACCAGCAGAGCTGTTAGCAATCAGCCCCAGCATTTT. Its translation is CATSRAVSNQPQHF.

This clone has more than one count but fewer than ten. The chain employs TRBV28 and TRBJ1-2, with 9 bases that match TRBD1. V lost 3 bases, J lost 3 bases, and 11 bases stayed unmatched. This CDR3 has 17 residues. Germline-derived CDR1 and CDR2 are MDHEN and SYDVKM. Here the CDR3 DNA reads TGTGCCAGCAGTTTCGGATGGGAGGGACAGGGAGACTATGGCTACACCTTC. Translating gives CASSFGWEGQGDYGYTF.

V and J are TRBV10-1 and TRBJ2-7, with D maybe TRBD2 (6 bases). CDR3 length: 12 residues. CDR1 and CDR2 from the germline V gene are WNHNN and SYGVQD (reference sequence). The V end lost 6 bases, the J end lost 12 bases, and 18 bases lay between the germline ends. The CDR3, as DNA: TGCGCCAGCAGCTTATCCGGGACTCCCGCGTACTTC. It translates to CASSLSGTPAYF.